This T cell receptor beta chain came from a study of technical replicates of blood from several donors. V lost 4 bases to trimming and J lost 4 bases; unmatched junction nucleotides: 9. Germline V gene sequence: CDR1 MNHEY, CDR2 SVGAGI. The CDR3 is 15 amino acids. The table came from immunoSEQ multiplex PCR; TCRdb's copy has only in-frame clones and leaves some out. The sample lists about 83,000 clones; roughly nine tenths were seen once. The chain has TRBV6-5 and TRBJ2-7, with 8 bases fitting TRBD1. The sequence was obtained from a human donor in good health. The sequencing sample was made of T cells isolated from PBMCs. This CDR3 reads CASSSSTQGAYEQYF. Written as DNA, the CDR3 is TGTGCCAGCAGTTCGTCCACCCAGGGGGCTTACGAGCAGTACTTC.